What follows is one T cell receptor (beta chain) and its context. This entry is derived from a study of blood T cell repertoires in COVID-19. In the study overall: Material from acute and convalescent COVID-19 was sourced from the United States, Italy and Spain.

CDR3 size: 15 residues. V shed 1 base and J 2 bases; nucleotides not matched to a gene: 3. Germline CDR1 SEHNR, CDR2 FQNEAQ (reference sequence). The table came from immunoSEQ multiplex PCR; TCRdb's copy has only in-frame clones and leaves some out. The table has about 150,000 clones, roughly 91% seen once. This TCR was recovered from a man aged 55 to 70 with active or convalescent COVID-19. The sequencing input was peripheral blood. The V call is TRBV7-9, the J call TRBJ2-7; 9 bases are shared with TRBD1. The CDR3 sequence: CASSLVTGGAYEQYF. CDR3 DNA sequence: TGTGCCAGCAGCTTAGTGACAGGGGGTGCCTACGAGCAGTACTTC.